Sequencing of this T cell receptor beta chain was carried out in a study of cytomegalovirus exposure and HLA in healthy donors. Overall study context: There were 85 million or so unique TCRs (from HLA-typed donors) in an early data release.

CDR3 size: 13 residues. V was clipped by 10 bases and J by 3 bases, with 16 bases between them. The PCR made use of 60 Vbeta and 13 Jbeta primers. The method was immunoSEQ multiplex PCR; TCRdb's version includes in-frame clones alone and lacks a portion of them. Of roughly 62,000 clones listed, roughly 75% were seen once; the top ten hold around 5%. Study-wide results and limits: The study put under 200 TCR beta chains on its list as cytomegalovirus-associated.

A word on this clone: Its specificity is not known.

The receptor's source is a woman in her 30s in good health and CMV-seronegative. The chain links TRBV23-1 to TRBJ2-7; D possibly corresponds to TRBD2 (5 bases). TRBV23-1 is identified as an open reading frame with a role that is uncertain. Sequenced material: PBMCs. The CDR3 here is CANLDSLCYEQYV. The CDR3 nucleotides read TGCGCCAATTTGGACTCGTTGTGCTACGAGCAGTACGTC.